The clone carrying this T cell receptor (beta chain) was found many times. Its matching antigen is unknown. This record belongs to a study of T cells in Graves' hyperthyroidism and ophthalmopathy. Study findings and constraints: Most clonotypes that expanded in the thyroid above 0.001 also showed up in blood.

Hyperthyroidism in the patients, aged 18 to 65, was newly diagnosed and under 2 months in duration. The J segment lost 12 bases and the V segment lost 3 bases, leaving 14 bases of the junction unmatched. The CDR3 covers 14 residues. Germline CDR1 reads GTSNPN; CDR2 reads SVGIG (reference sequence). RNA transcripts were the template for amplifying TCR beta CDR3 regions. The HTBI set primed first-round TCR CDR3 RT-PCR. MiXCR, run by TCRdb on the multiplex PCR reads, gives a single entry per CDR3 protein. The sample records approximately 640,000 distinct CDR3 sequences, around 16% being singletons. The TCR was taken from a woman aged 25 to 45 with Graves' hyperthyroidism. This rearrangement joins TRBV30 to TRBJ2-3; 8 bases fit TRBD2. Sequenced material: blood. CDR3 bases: TGTGCCTGGAGCGCAACCTCTTCCGGGACTAGTCAGTATTTT. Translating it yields CAWSATSSGTSQYF.